A selection of T cell receptor beta chains follows, all from one sample in a study of blood T cell repertoires in COVID-19. The table came from immunoSEQ multiplex PCR; TCRdb's copy has only in-frame clones and leaves some out. The data hold about 300,000 clones, with approximately 88% observed a single time. The sequenced material came from peripheral blood. The origin of the receptors is a human donor with COVID-19, enrolled during active disease. The donor label of this sample is uncertain. Both conserved end residues are part of each CDR3. The order of the fields is V gene, D gene, J gene, clone size, CDR3 DNA, CDR3 protein. D genes are given only for firm matches. The size of a clone is reported for some rows only, either as once, few or many, or as a class for expanded clones.

v_gene: TRBV11-1; d_gene: TRBD2; j_gene: TRBJ2-5; abundance: -; CDR3nt: TGTGCCAGCAGCTTAGGGACTAGCGGAGGGGAGACCCAGTACTTC; CDR3aa: CASSLGTSGGETQYF
v_gene: TRBV7-3; d_gene: -; j_gene: TRBJ1-4; abundance: -; CDR3nt: TGTGCCAGCAGCTTCTCCCTCGAGGCTAATGAAAAACTGTTTTTT; CDR3aa: CASSFSLEANEKLFF
v_gene: TRBV28; d_gene: -; j_gene: TRBJ1-1; abundance: -; CDR3nt: TGTGCCAGCACCGCAGGGAGGGGAACTGAAGCTTTCTTT; CDR3aa: CASTAGRGTEAFF
v_gene: TRBV27; d_gene: TRBD1; j_gene: TRBJ1-1; abundance: -; CDR3nt: TGTGCCAGCAGTCCCGTGGGCAGGGGGGCGACTGAAGCTTTCTTT; CDR3aa: CASSPVGRGATEAFF
v_gene: TRBV9; d_gene: TRBD2; j_gene: TRBJ2-1; abundance: few; CDR3nt: TGTGCCAGCAGCGCCGCGGGGCTAGCGGGCATGAATGAGCAGTTCTTC; CDR3aa: CASSAAGLAGMNEQFF
v_gene: TRBV10-3; d_gene: TRBD1; j_gene: TRBJ1-3; abundance: -; CDR3nt: TGTGCCATCAGCATTAATCCCGGGACAGGGGACGCTTATCTCTCTGGAAACACCATATATTTT; CDR3aa: CAISINPGTGDAYLSGNTIYF
v_gene: TRBV11-2; d_gene: -; j_gene: TRBJ1-6; abundance: few; CDR3nt: TGTGCCAGCAGCTTAGTGGGCAGGGAACATTCACCCCTCCACTTT; CDR3aa: CASSLVGREHSPLHF
v_gene: TRBV29-1; d_gene: TRBD2; j_gene: TRBJ2-1; abundance: -; CDR3nt: TGCAGCGTTTCTGGCGGGAGTCTCTACAATGAGCAGTTCTTC; CDR3aa: CSVSGGSLYNEQFF
v_gene: TRBV10-3; d_gene: TRBD2; j_gene: TRBJ2-5; abundance: -; CDR3nt: TGTGCCACCCAACCGGGACTAGCGGAAGAGACCCAGTACTTC; CDR3aa: CATQPGLAEETQYF
v_gene: TRBV29-1; d_gene: TRBD2; j_gene: TRBJ2-3; abundance: -; CDR3nt: TGCAGCGTTGCCCTAGCGGGGAACACAGATACGCAGTATTTT; CDR3aa: CSVALAGNTDTQYF